This T cell receptor (beta chain) was profiled in a study of CD8 T cells in ankylosing spondylitis. Study observations and caveats: Before this, some motif variants had been reported in reactive arthritis synovial fluid and blood. Disease-linked clones were CD8+ and relatively rare in peripheral blood. It was reported that disease-linked clones were significantly enriched in matched ankylosing spondylitis synovial fluid.

TCRdb re-analysed the 5' RACE reads in MiXCR, keeping a single row per CDR3 protein. The data hold about 130,000 distinct CDR3 sequences, with about 6.7% observed a single time. This clonotype was seen more than once but under ten times. Its target is not known. Sequenced input: blood, either unsorted or a sorted T cell fraction (not recorded which). The receptor comes from a female donor with ankylosing spondylitis or in good health (not recorded which).

As DNA, the CDR3 is TGTGCCAGCAGTGAATCTACAGGTGGAAACACCATATATTTT. Amino acids: CASSESTGGNTIYF. J is TRBJ1-3 and V is TRBV6-1, with a possible D match to TRBD1 (5 bases). The CDR3 is 14 residues long. V gave up 2 bases and J gave up 3 bases, with 8 bases separating them. Germline V gene lookup returns CDR1 MNHNS and CDR2 SASEGT.